This T cell receptor beta chain was captured by sequencing in a study of beta chain features in type 1 diabetes. CDR1 is LNHNV, CDR2 YYDKDF, per germline (reference sequence). The CDR3 loop spans 13 amino acids. Trimming left V 6 bases short and J 4 bases short, with 7 bases between. Study results and caveats: All four CD4+ subsets from Type 1 diabetes patients carried moderately but significantly shorter TCRB CDR3s. HLA effects on TCRB rearrangement stayed unresolved here.

Since all of the isolated RNA was reverse transcribed, expressed TCRB transcripts were what got sequenced. Some clones are missing from TCRdb's copy, which holds only in-frame ones; the method was immunoSEQ multiplex PCR. The table has more than 50,000 clones, roughly 60% seen once; the top ten hold over 2%. This clone has more than one count but fewer than ten. Its cognate antigen is unknown. Sorted populations all exceeded 95% purity. The chain combines TRBV15 with TRBJ2-6; the D is unclear. The sample comprised Tregs from blood. The receptor was isolated from a woman aged 18-29 years in good health. CDR3 nucleotide sequence: TGTGCCACCAGGGTGAGGGGGGCCAACGTCCTGACTTTC. It translates to CATRVRGANVLTF.